One and the same sample provided the 27 T cell receptor beta chains below, sequenced in a study of blood T cells in healthy people across ages. Using a J-beta primer mix together with a sample-barcoded 5' primer, a second PCR was run for roughly 7 to 11 cycles. TCRdb ran MiXCR on the 5' RACE reads and lists one entry per CDR3 protein. The sample has 800,000 to 950,000 distinct CDR3 sequences, 29% seen once; the top ten hold more than 8.5%. Separately, the same data were catalogued under a study of T cells of mothers and their children.

The source material was blood. These receptors were collected from a woman aged 35 to 49 in good health.

The rearrangement links TRBV29-1 to TRBJ1-1, with 7 bases lining up with TRBD1. This CDR3 is built from 14 residues. Germline CDR1 reads SQVTM; CDR2 reads ANQGSEA. V dropped 8 bases and J dropped 4; count of bases not matched to a gene: 13. The CDR3: CSCATGHPGTEAFF. CDR3 bases: TGCAGCTGTGCGACAGGGCATCCGGGCACTGAAGCTTTCTTT.

This clonotype was observed a few times. The chain couples TRBV4-3 to TRBJ1-2; tentatively, D is TRBD1 (6 bases). The V gene lost 0 bases and the J gene lost 4 bases, with 15 bases spanning the gap. This CDR3 has 16 residues. Germline-derived CDR1 and CDR2 are LGHNA and YSLEER. The CDR3 DNA follows: TGCGCCAGCAGCCAAGATCGTTCGGCACAGGGCTATGGCTACACCTTC. This sequence encodes CASSQDRSAQGYGYTF.

This clonotype was counted many times. The chain has TRBV6-1 and TRBJ1-2; 8 bases are a match to TRBD1. Germline CDR1 reads MNHNS; CDR2 reads SASEGT. J was trimmed by 5 bases and V by 6 bases; bases with no gene match: 8. This CDR3 is 14 amino acids long. In DNA form, the CDR3 reads TGTGCCAGCAGCCAGGACAGGGACTGGTATGGCTACACCTTC. This translates into CASSQDRDWYGYTF.

In its sample, this clonotype was seen a few times. The chain links TRBV18 to TRBJ1-5; D is possibly TRBD1 (5 bases). Germline CDR1 and CDR2: KGHSH and LQKENI. This CDR3 comprises 15 residues. V lost 5 bases to trimming and J lost 5 bases, with 16 bases between them. The CDR3 DNA is TGTGCCAGCTCAACCGCCGGGACGGACGATCAGCCCCAGCATTTT. Amino acids: CASSTAGTDDQPQHF.

This clonotype was detected only a few times. This may be a read error, as it is one base from a much larger clone. The V gene is TRBV29-1, the J gene TRBJ2-2; TRBD2 is a possible D gene (6 bases). CDR1 and CDR2 (germline): SQVTM, ANQGSEA. The CDR3 is made up of 14 amino acids. CDR3 sequence (DNA): TGCAGCGCCCGGGGGACTCCCTACGGCGGGGAGCGGTTTTTT. This codes for CSARGTPYGGERFF.

Comments on this clonotype: A clone one base away is much larger, so this may be a read error. The rearrangement links TRBV20-1 to TRBJ2-1, with unresolved D. Germline CDR1 is DFQATT and CDR2 is SNEGSKA (reference sequence). V was trimmed by 3 bases and J by 7 bases, leaving 16 bases between them. This CDR3 comprises 14 residues. CDR3 DNA: TGCAGTGCTAGGACTGGAGAGACCGTGAATGAGCAGTTCTTC. This gives the protein CSARTGETVNEQFF.

The rearrangement joins TRBV2 to TRBJ2-2, with a possible D match to TRBD1 (6 bases). The CDR3 is 13 residues long. V lost 7 bases to trimming and J lost 5 bases, with 11 bases between them. Germline CDR1 is SNHLY and CDR2 is FYNNEI. The CDR3 sequence is CASNGQGTGELFF. Here the CDR3 DNA reads TGTGCCAGCAATGGGCAGGGGACCGGGGAGCTGTTTTTT.

Points on this clonotype: A much larger clone lies a single base off, so this may be a read error. The V call is TRBV19, the J call TRBJ2-7, with D uncertain. Trimming took 6 bases from V and 0 from J, leaving 9 bases between them. CDR1 LNHDA and CDR2 SQIVND come from the germline V gene (reference sequence). This CDR3 has 13 amino acids. Written as DNA, the CDR3 is TGTGCCAGTAGCGACCCGAGCTCCTACGAGCAGTACTTC. This sequence encodes CASSDPSSYEQYF.

Many counts were recorded for this clonotype. The gene calls are TRBV29-1 and TRBJ1-1; possible D gene TRBD1, 5 bases. The germline gives CDR1 SQVTM, CDR2 ANQGSEA. Trimming took 3 bases from V and 4 from J, leaving 12 bases between them. The CDR3 has 13 residues. The CDR3 DNA is TGCAGCGTTGAGGGGGGAGCGGGCACTGAAGCTTTCTTT. This gives the protein CSVEGGAGTEAFF. The variable domain in full, completed from reference TRBV29-1 and TRBJ1-1, reads SAVISQKPSRDICQRGTSLTIQCQVDSQVTMMFWYRQQPGQSLTLIATANQGSEATYESGFVIDKFPISRPNLTFSTLTVSNMSPEDSSIYLCSVEGGAGTEAFFGQGTRLTVV.

With respect to this clonotype: A much larger clonotype is one base distant, so this may be a read error. This chain connects TRBV9 to TRBJ2-5; 7 nucleotides agree with TRBD1. This CDR3 region has 17 residues. V gave up 0 bases and J gave up 11 bases; unmatched junction bases: 19. Germline V gene sequence: CDR1 SGDLS, CDR2 YYNGEE. CDR3 in amino acids: CASSVGDSPSSYNEQYF. CDR3 sequence (DNA): TGTGCCAGCAGCGTAGGGGACAGCCCGAGCTCCTACAATGAGCAGTACTTC.

V gene TRBV20-1 combines with J gene TRBJ2-7; a weak D match, TRBD2 (6 bases). Trimming took 2 bases from V and 10 from J, leaving 27 bases between them. Germline values: CDR1 DFQATT, CDR2 SNEGSKA (reference sequence). CDR3 length: 16 amino acids. CDR3 loop: CSARPRESGERPLQYF. CDR3 in DNA: TGCAGTGCTAGACCCCGGGAGAGTGGGGAACGACCACTACAGTACTTC.

There are a few counts of this clonotype. J is TRBJ2-7 and V is TRBV2, with 7 bases lining up with TRBD1. J gave up 2 bases and V 7 bases, and 11 bases lay outside the gene matches. The germline V gene has CDR1 SNHLY and CDR2 FYNNEI. This CDR3 spans 15 amino acids. CDR3 region: CASTRQGTATYEQYF. DNA of the CDR3: TGTGCCAGCACCCGGCAGGGGACAGCTACCTACGAGCAGTACTTC.

This sequence joins TRBV9 and TRBJ2-7; either TRBD1 or TRBD2 may supply D (5 bases each). CDR1 and CDR2 (germline): SGDLS, YYNGEE. This CDR3 is 14 amino acids long. V was clipped by 2 bases and J by 0 bases, with 9 bases between them. Written as DNA, the CDR3 is TGTGCCAGCAGCGTCGGGACCCACTCCTACGAGCAGTACTTC. The encoded protein is CASSVGTHSYEQYF.

This clonotype was recorded at least ten times. The rearrangement links TRBV12-3 or TRBV12-4 to TRBJ2-7; D may be TRBD2 (6 bases). The V gene lost 3 bases and the J gene lost 3 bases, with 12 bases spanning the gap. The CDR3 sequence is 14 residues long. CDR3 sequence: CASSLGGSDYEQYF. The CDR3 coding sequence is TGTGCCAGCAGTTTGGGGGGTTCAGACTACGAGCAGTACTTC.

This chain connects TRBV6-5 to TRBJ2-4; D may be TRBD1 (6 bases). Germline assignment: CDR1 MNHEY and CDR2 SVGAGI. Trimming shortened V by 10 bases and J by 1 base, and 14 bases separated the two germline ends. The CDR3 has 14 amino acids. CDR3: CATTDDRAKNIQYF. The DNA of the CDR3 is TGTGCCACCACGGACGACAGGGCCAAAAACATTCAGTACTTC.

Remarks on this clonotype: Because it lacks the conserved phenylalanine or tryptophan at the end, this CDR3 is likely a read error. The gene calls are TRBV7-2 and TRBJ2-7; unclear D gene. CDR1 is SGHTA, CDR2 FQGNSA, per germline. CDR3 length: 15 residues. V was clipped by 1 base and J by 0 bases, with 10 bases between them. The chain's CDR3 is CASSLEPGYSYEQYS. CDR3 nucleotide sequence: TGTGCCAGCAGCTTAGAGCCGGGCTACTCCTACGAGCAGTACTCC.

The rearrangement joins TRBV15 to TRBJ1-6; the D is unclear. CDR1 LNHNV and CDR2 YYDKDF come from the germline V gene (reference sequence). The ends were cut back, 0 bases at V and 5 bases at J, with 5 bases in the middle. The CDR3 extends over 14 amino acids. The CDR3 loop is CATSRDTDNSPLHF. CDR3 coding DNA: TGTGCCACCAGCAGAGATACGGATAATTCACCCCTCCACTTT.

This clonotype has a count of ten or more. J is TRBJ2-5 and V is TRBV3-1; the D is unclear. V dropped 1 base and J dropped 5 bases, with 5 bases sitting between them. Germline values: CDR1 LGHDT, CDR2 YNNKEL (reference sequence). The CDR3 has 12 residues. For the CDR3, the DNA is TGTGCCAGCAGCCAAGTCATCGAGACCCAGTACTTC. Translation gives CASSQVIETQYF.

The sample holds many counts of this clonotype. The chain is built from TRBV20-1 and TRBJ2-5; 10 bases align to TRBD2. Germline loops: CDR1 DFQATT, CDR2 SNEGSKA (reference sequence). There are 15 residues in the CDR3. Unmatched junction bases numbered 7, after V lost 0 bases and J lost 6 bases. The DNA of the CDR3 is TGCAGTGCTAGAGATTTTGCTAGCGGGGGAAAGACCCAGTACTTC. Translation gives CSARDFASGGKTQYF.

At least ten counts were recorded for this clonotype. This chain connects TRBV12-3 or TRBV12-4 to TRBJ2-5; D might be TRBD2 (6 bases). The V end was cut by 7 bases, the J end by 9 bases, with 15 bases between. There are 12 residues in the CDR3. CDR3 coding DNA: TGTGCCAGCACACGGGGTCCGGGGGCCCAGTACTTC. Translating it yields CASTRGPGAQYF.

This clonotype has a handful of counts. The chain uses TRBV5-6 and TRBJ2-1; possible D gene TRBD1, 5 bases. CDR1 SGHDT and CDR2 YYEEEE come from the germline V gene. The V end lost 2 bases, the J end lost 4 bases, and 10 bases lay between the germline ends. This CDR3 spans 14 amino acids. Here the CDR3 DNA reads TGTGCCAGCAGCTTAGGGGCCTTTTACAATGAGCAGTTCTTC. As protein: CASSLGAFYNEQFF. Looking up the rest from reference TRBV5-6 and TRBJ2-1 gives the full variable domain: DAGVTQSPTHLIKTRGQQVTLRCSPKSGHDTVSWYQQALGQGPQFIFQYYEEEERQRGNFPDRFSGHQFPNYSSELNVNALLLGDSALYLCASSLGAFYNEQFFGPGTRLTVL.

The chain combines TRBV19 with TRBJ2-1, with D possibly being TRBD1 (5 bases). The germline V and J ends were trimmed by 6 bases and 0 bases, with 15 bases remaining between them. The CDR3 consists of 16 residues. Per the germline V gene, CDR1 is LNHDA and CDR2 is SQIVND (reference sequence). The CDR3 region has the DNA TGTGCCAGTAGCCCCTTACGAGACAGCTCCTACAATGAGCAGTTCTTC. As protein: CASSPLRDSSYNEQFF.

A few counts support this clonotype. The CDR3 is CASRPRTGNEKLFF. CDR3 sequence (DNA): TGCGCCAGCAGGCCTCGGACGGGTAATGAAAAACTGTTTTTT. The chain carries TRBV5-1 and TRBJ1-4; D call uncertain. Germline V CDR1 and CDR2: SGHRS, YFSETQ. This CDR3 has 14 amino acids. V shed 5 bases and J shed 4 bases, with 12 bases lying between them.

As to this clonotype: The junction departs from germline at one end; a sequencing error may be responsible. The rearrangement joins TRBV6-2 or TRBV6-3 to TRBJ2-3; D gene uncertain. The CDR3 consists of 13 residues. Germline-derived CDR1 and CDR2 are MNHEY and SVGEGT. The CDR3 loop is CASSSPSKDTQYF. CDR3 nucleotides: TGTGCCAGCAGTTCTCCCAGCAAAGATACGCAGTATTTT.

Note on this clonotype: A much larger clonotype is one base distant, so this may be a read error. The CDR3 sequence is CASSLSPTGAEQYF. The DNA for the CDR3 is TGTGCCAGCAGCTTATCTCCTACGGGGGCTGAGCAGTACTTC. V gene TRBV7-2 combines with J gene TRBJ2-4; D might be TRBD1 or TRBD2, each matching 6 bases. Per the germline V gene, CDR1 is SGHTA and CDR2 is FQGNSA. The CDR3 loop spans 14 amino acids. V lost 2 bases to trimming and J lost 13 bases, with 18 bases between them.

This clonotype has ten or more counts. V is TRBV4-2 and J is TRBJ1-2, with 7 bases fitting TRBD1. J lost 1 base, V lost 5 bases, and 7 bases had no gene match. The V gene's germline CDR1 is LGHNA and CDR2 YNFKEQ. The CDR3 covers 15 residues. The CDR3 DNA follows: TGTGCCAGCAGCGAGACCCACAGGGGTAACTATGGCTACACCTTC. Translated, it gives CASSETHRGNYGYTF.

The J gene is TRBJ2-4, the V gene TRBV4-1; 9 bases are a match to TRBD1. The J call may be in error: the DNA end matches TRBJ2-7 better. Germline CDR1 and CDR2: MGHRA and YSYEKL. The CDR3 is made up of 16 amino acids. The DNA for the CDR3 is TGCGCCAGCAGCCAAGAAGGGAGACAGGGGGTTTACGAGCAGTACTTC. As protein: CASSQEGRQGVYEQYF.